This TCR beta chain was sequenced during a study of blood T cell repertoires in COVID-19. Study-level background: The United States, Italy and Spain provided the acute and convalescent COVID-19 samples. Sample material is recorded as cDNA or gDNA derived from T cells, B-cell-depleted T cells, or PBMCs.

Germline CDR1 and CDR2: MNHNS and SASEGT. The CDR3 length is 14 residues. The germline V and J ends were trimmed by 2 bases and 1 base, with 5 bases remaining between them. Authors' data handling: Cell counts per sample came from amplifying reference gene primers. Sequencing used immunoSEQ multiplex PCR; TCRdb keeps in-frame clones, though not all of them. The V and J calls and clone size were taken over from that table, and D and trimming were inferred from the DNA. The sample has around 33,000 clones; about 92% are singletons. The TCR was taken from a man older than 75 with acute or convalescent COVID-19. Input material: peripheral blood. The chain couples TRBV6-1 to TRBJ2-2, with D possibly TRBD1 on 5 matching bases. CDR3 DNA: TGTGCCAGCAGTGAACAGGGGAACACCGGGGAGCTGTTTTTT. This encodes CASSEQGNTGELFF.